These 10 T cell receptor beta chains share one sample of origin, sequenced in a study of T-cell memory formation after mild COVID-19. TCRdb called the 5' RACE reads again in MiXCR, with one record for every CDR3 protein. This sample has around 250,000 distinct CDR3 sequences; 15% to 19% occur once, and the top ten carry 2.1%. The sample comprised PBMCs or a T cell subset sorted from them (not recorded which). The receptors stem from an adult woman who had mild COVID-19 (a few samples of this study predate the infection). Cell type and time point are not known.

The CDR3 DNA is TGCAGTGCTAGAGGTCTGACGGGACAGGGTAGGACAGATACGCAGTATTTT. Protein product: CSARGLTGQGRTDTQYF. The chain links TRBV20-1 to TRBJ2-3; 9 nucleotides line up with TRBD1. Germline trimming cut 1 base from V and 3 bases from J; bases unmatched to any gene: 11. Germline CDR1 and CDR2: DFQATT and SNEGSKA (reference sequence). The CDR3 consists of 17 residues.

Only a few counts were recorded for this clonotype. The chain has TRBV4-1 and TRBJ2-7, with TRBD1 matching 8 bases. Trimming at V came to 1 base and at J to 2 bases, leaving 4 bases not matched to a gene. The germline gives CDR1 MGHRA, CDR2 YSYEKL. This CDR3 comprises 15 residues. The CDR3 region has the DNA TGCGCCAGCAGCCAAGCCGCGGGACAGGCCTACGAGCAGTACTTC. Amino acid sequence: CASSQAAGQAYEQYF.

This clonotype was observed a handful of times. DNA for the CDR3: TGCGCCAGCAGTCAATGTAACGAGAGCTCCTACAATGAGCAGTTCTTC. This sequence encodes CASSQCNESSYNEQFF. The chain recombines TRBV23-1 with TRBJ2-1; D gene ambiguous. TRBV23-1 is filed as an ORF, its function uncertain. V dropped 1 base and J dropped 0 bases, with 10 bases sitting between them. CDR3 length equals 16 residues.

V is TRBV28 and J is TRBJ2-2, with D perhaps assigned TRBD1 or TRBD2 (5 bases each). CDR1 MDHEN and CDR2 SYDVKM come from the germline V gene. The ends were cut back, 3 bases at V and 7 bases at J, with 9 bases in the middle. There are 13 residues in the CDR3. CDR3 loop: CASSFVRGGELFF. In DNA form, the CDR3 reads TGTGCCAGCAGTTTCGTGAGGGGCGGGGAGCTGTTTTTT.

This clonotype has only a few counts. The chain joins TRBV6-5 to TRBJ2-7; possibly TRBD1 or TRBD2 for D (5 bases each). The germline V and J ends were trimmed by 2 bases and 2 bases, with 10 bases remaining between them. Germline values: CDR1 MNHEY, CDR2 SVGAGI. The CDR3 is made up of 14 amino acids. CDR3 residues: CASSYGGGPYEQYF. The CDR3 DNA is TGTGCCAGCAGTTACGGGGGTGGCCCCTACGAGCAGTACTTC.

The V and J genes are TRBV15 and TRBJ2-1; TRBD2 agrees at 12 bases. V shed 2 bases and J 5 bases; nucleotides not matched to a gene: 10. This CDR3 region has 18 residues. Looked up from germline, CDR1 is LNHNV and CDR2 is YYDKDF (reference sequence). The CDR3 spells CATSRSRLAGGLDNEQFF. In DNA form, the CDR3 reads TGTGCCACCAGCAGAAGTCGCCTAGCGGGAGGGCTAGACAATGAGCAGTTCTTC.

The genes are TRBV20-1 and TRBJ2-4; TRBD1 matches 7 bases. CDR3 size: 15 residues. The trim removed 4 bases at V and 0 bases at J, leaving 6 bases unmatched. Germline assignment: CDR1 DFQATT and CDR2 SNEGSKA (reference sequence). The CDR3 is CSAKWTGLAKNIQYF. Here the CDR3 DNA reads TGCAGTGCTAAGTGGACAGGACTAGCCAAAAACATTCAGTACTTC.

The chain employs TRBV29-1 and TRBJ2-7; 9 positions agree with TRBD2. The CDR3 totals 15 residues. J lost 1 base, V lost 6 bases, and 10 bases had no gene match. Germline loops: CDR1 SQVTM, CDR2 ANQGSEA. CDR3 bases: TGCAGCGTCTATTTAGCGACTAGCGGTTCCTACGAGCAGTACTTC. Translation gives CSVYLATSGSYEQYF.

In its sample, this clonotype was seen many times. This chain connects TRBV4-2 to TRBJ2-7; D may match TRBD1 or TRBD2 (5 bases each). CDR1 and CDR2 (germline): LGHNA, YNFKEQ. V was trimmed by 3 bases and J by 2 bases, leaving 17 bases between them. This CDR3 spans 16 amino acids. The DNA of the CDR3 is TGTGCCAGCAGCCAGTATCCCGGGACCTCTACCTACGAGCAGTACTTC. This encodes CASSQYPGTSTYEQYF.

This clonotype was counted only a few times. The chain carries TRBV2 and TRBJ1-5; no definite D call. This CDR3 has 12 amino acids. Germline V lookup: CDR1 SNHLY, CDR2 FYNNEI. Trimming left V 5 bases short and J 5 bases short, with 7 bases between. The CDR3 DNA reads TGTGCCAGCAGTCCCCTACATCAGCCCCAGCATTTT. It translates to CASSPLHQPQHF.